Listed below are T cell receptor beta chains from one sample, sequenced in a study of shared clonotypes between healthy human individuals. Here immunoSEQ multiplex PCR was the method, and the copy in TCRdb shows in-frame clones only, minus some. The repertoire holds roughly 2,300,000 clones, with under 95% as singletons. Specimen: naive CD4+ T cells from PBMCs. The receptors were gathered from a man aged 18 to 35 in good health. Some clones in this sample may be carry-over from other donors' samples. The CDR3 runs from the conserved cysteine through the conserved F or W. A D gene is named only where the DNA matches it firmly. A clone size is listed for some rows: how often the clone was seen (once, few, many), or a class if it is expanded.

CDR3nt: TGTGCCAGCAGCTCGGACAGGGTGGACACTGAAGCTTTCTTT
CDR3aa: CASSSDRVDTEAFF
v_gene: TRBV7-8
d_gene: TRBD1
j_gene: TRBJ1-1
abundance: -

CDR3nt: TGTGCCAGCAGTTTTCGGGCCGGGTTTAATGGCTACACCTTC
CDR3aa: CASSFRAGFNGYTF
v_gene: TRBV27
d_gene: -
j_gene: TRBJ1-2
abundance: -

CDR3nt: TGTGCCAGCAGTGCGGACAGTACCGAGCAGTACTTC
CDR3aa: CASSADSTEQYF
v_gene: TRBV2
d_gene: -
j_gene: TRBJ2-7
abundance: -

CDR3nt: TGTGCCAGCAGCCCCCGGACTCTCGGCGGCGAGCAGTACTTC
CDR3aa: CASSPRTLGGEQYF
v_gene: TRBV9
d_gene: -
j_gene: TRBJ2-7
abundance: once

CDR3nt: TGTGCCAGCAGCGTAACCGGGAGTTCCTACAATGAGCAGTTCTTC
CDR3aa: CASSVTGSSYNEQFF
v_gene: TRBV9
d_gene: -
j_gene: TRBJ2-1
abundance: -

CDR3nt: TGTGCCTGGAGTGACACTAGCGGTGGAGAAAACGAGCAGTACTTC
CDR3aa: CAWSDTSGGENEQYF
v_gene: TRBV30
d_gene: TRBD2
j_gene: TRBJ2-7
abundance: -

CDR3nt: TGTGCCAGCAGCTTAGCGACTAACACAGATACGCAGTATTTT
CDR3aa: CASSLATNTDTQYF
v_gene: TRBV7-6
d_gene: -
j_gene: TRBJ2-3
abundance: -

CDR3nt: TGTGCCAGCAGCTCCTCGGGTAGCTCCTACGAGCAGTACTTC
CDR3aa: CASSSSGSSYEQYF
v_gene: TRBV11-1
d_gene: -
j_gene: TRBJ2-7
abundance: -

CDR3nt: TGTGCCTGGAGTAAGGACGGGGAGACCCAGTACTTC
CDR3aa: CAWSKDGETQYF
v_gene: TRBV30
d_gene: -
j_gene: TRBJ2-5
abundance: -

CDR3nt: TGCGCCAGCGGACCCCATGGACAGGCTAACTATGGCTACACCTTC
CDR3aa: CASGPHGQANYGYTF
v_gene: TRBV4-3
d_gene: TRBD1
j_gene: TRBJ1-2
abundance: -

CDR3nt: TGTGCCAGCAGCTTCGTGGTGAACACTGAAGCTTTCTTT
CDR3aa: CASSFVVNTEAFF
v_gene: TRBV7-9
d_gene: -
j_gene: TRBJ1-1
abundance: -

CDR3nt: TGCGCCAGCAGCTCGCGGCTGGGAACACTGACCTACGAGCAGTACTTC
CDR3aa: CASSSRLGTLTYEQYF
v_gene: TRBV5-1
d_gene: -
j_gene: TRBJ2-7
abundance: -

CDR3nt: TGTGCCAGCAGCTCGGGACAGGGGCAGGGCGAGCAGTACTTC
CDR3aa: CASSSGQGQGEQYF
v_gene: TRBV5-4
d_gene: TRBD1
j_gene: TRBJ2-7
abundance: -

CDR3nt: TGTGCCAGTAGTATTTCGGACCTCTATGGCTACACCTTC
CDR3aa: CASSISDLYGYTF
v_gene: TRBV19
d_gene: -
j_gene: TRBJ1-2
abundance: -

CDR3nt: TGTGCCAGCAGCTTAAAATTATGGTTAGCGGGAGCGGGCACCGGGGAGCTGTTTTTT
CDR3aa: CASSLKLWLAGAGTGELFF
v_gene: TRBV7-8
d_gene: TRBD2
j_gene: TRBJ2-2
abundance: -

CDR3nt: TGTGCCAGCAGCCCAAGGCCCGCAGGGGGCTCCTACGAGCAGTACTTC
CDR3aa: CASSPRPAGGSYEQYF
v_gene: TRBV7-2
d_gene: TRBD1
j_gene: TRBJ2-7
abundance: -

CDR3nt: TGTGCCAGCAGTGAGCTAGCTGTTATCGCTTTCTTT
CDR3aa: CASSELAVIAFF
v_gene: TRBV2
d_gene: -
j_gene: TRBJ1-1
abundance: few

CDR3nt: TGTGCCAGCAGCATACTAGCGGGAGGAGTCGGAGAGCAGTACTTC
CDR3aa: CASSILAGGVGEQYF
v_gene: TRBV13
d_gene: TRBD2
j_gene: TRBJ2-7
abundance: -

CDR3nt: TGTGCCAGCAGCCTAGGACAAGCTGCAGTCTTT
CDR3aa: CASSLGQAAVF
v_gene: TRBV5-6
d_gene: -
j_gene: TRBJ1-1
abundance: -

CDR3nt: TGTGCCAGCAGTAGTACAGGGGTAGCATCCTACGAGCAGTACTTC
CDR3aa: CASSSTGVASYEQYF
v_gene: TRBV7-9
d_gene: TRBD1
j_gene: TRBJ2-7
abundance: -

CDR3nt: TGTGCCAGCTCACCAGCGGCGGGCGGGGAGCTGTTTTTT
CDR3aa: CASSPAAGGELFF
v_gene: TRBV18
d_gene: -
j_gene: TRBJ2-2
abundance: -

CDR3nt: TGTGCCAGCAGCTTAGGTGGCGGGGCCACCGGGGAGCTGTTTTTT
CDR3aa: CASSLGGGATGELFF
v_gene: TRBV7-2
d_gene: -
j_gene: TRBJ2-2
abundance: -

CDR3nt: TGTGCCAGCAGCCCCCCCTCGGGGCCACGATATGCGCAGTATTTT
CDR3aa: CASSPPSGPRYAQYF
v_gene: TRBV14
d_gene: -
j_gene: TRBJ2-3
abundance: -

CDR3nt: TGTGCCAGCAGCTTGGATTGGGGTACCTACGAGCAGTACTTC
CDR3aa: CASSLDWGTYEQYF
v_gene: TRBV5-8
d_gene: -
j_gene: TRBJ2-7
abundance: -

CDR3nt: TGCGCCAGCAGCGGCCTAGCGGGAACCAACAATGAGCAGTTCTTC
CDR3aa: CASSGLAGTNNEQFF
v_gene: TRBV5-1
d_gene: TRBD2
j_gene: TRBJ2-1
abundance: -

CDR3nt: TGTGCCACCACCGGGACAGGGAGGAACGAGCAGTACTTC
CDR3aa: CATTGTGRNEQYF
v_gene: TRBV2
d_gene: TRBD1
j_gene: TRBJ2-7
abundance: -

CDR3nt: TGTGCACACACGTTCGGGAGCTCCTACAATGAGCAGTTCTTC
CDR3aa: CAHTFGSSYNEQFF
v_gene: TRBV30
d_gene: -
j_gene: TRBJ2-1
abundance: -

CDR3nt: TGCGCCAGCAGCTTGGGAAACCGGGAAGCTGGAAACACCATATATTTT
CDR3aa: CASSLGNREAGNTIYF
v_gene: TRBV5-1
d_gene: -
j_gene: TRBJ1-3
abundance: -

CDR3nt: TGTGCCAGCTCCTCGTTGGGGTCCGGCCACTACGAGCAGTACTTC
CDR3aa: CASSSLGSGHYEQYF
v_gene: TRBV5-6
d_gene: -
j_gene: TRBJ2-7
abundance: -

CDR3nt: TGTGCCAGCAGCCAACAAACCCCCGGGTGGGGGGCGGATGAAGCTTTCTTT
CDR3aa: CASSQQTPGWGADEAFF
v_gene: TRBV4-2
d_gene: -
j_gene: TRBJ1-1
abundance: -

CDR3nt: TGTGCCAGTAGTAGACTTATAAATCAGCCCCAGCATTTT
CDR3aa: CASSRLINQPQHF
v_gene: TRBV19
d_gene: -
j_gene: TRBJ1-5
abundance: -

CDR3nt: TGTGCCAGCAGGCGACGAGGGGACAAGCAGTACTTC
CDR3aa: CASRRRGDKQYF
v_gene: TRBV6-5
d_gene: -
j_gene: TRBJ2-7
abundance: -

CDR3nt: TGTGCCAGAAGCACGGGAGTAGAGACCCAGTACTTC
CDR3aa: CARSTGVETQYF
v_gene: TRBV5-3
d_gene: -
j_gene: TRBJ2-5
abundance: -

CDR3nt: TGCGCCAGCAGCCAAGATGGTCGCGTGGGCACCGGGGAGCTGTTTTTT
CDR3aa: CASSQDGRVGTGELFF
v_gene: TRBV4-3
d_gene: -
j_gene: TRBJ2-2
abundance: -

CDR3nt: TGTGCCAGCAGCTTACGGGACAGGCTAAATGAGCAGTTCTTC
CDR3aa: CASSLRDRLNEQFF
v_gene: TRBV7-9
d_gene: TRBD1
j_gene: TRBJ2-1
abundance: -

CDR3nt: TGTGCCAGCAGTCAACGACAGTTTGAAAAACTGTTTTTT
CDR3aa: CASSQRQFEKLFF
v_gene: TRBV27
d_gene: -
j_gene: TRBJ1-4
abundance: -

CDR3nt: TGTGCCAGCGGGGGGACTCCCTCTCGGGGTGGAAACACCATATATTTT
CDR3aa: CASGGTPSRGGNTIYF
v_gene: TRBV11-2
d_gene: -
j_gene: TRBJ1-3
abundance: -

CDR3nt: TGTGCCAGCAAACGGGACAGAGAGAACACCGGGGAGCTGTTTTTT
CDR3aa: CASKRDRENTGELFF
v_gene: TRBV6-5
d_gene: TRBD1
j_gene: TRBJ2-2
abundance: once

CDR3nt: TGCGCCAGCAGCTTGGCCCCAGGACAGGGGTGGGAGCAGTACTTC
CDR3aa: CASSLAPGQGWEQYF
v_gene: TRBV5-1
d_gene: TRBD1
j_gene: TRBJ2-7
abundance: -

CDR3nt: TGTGCCAGTAGTATAATGGGACAGGGAACCTACGAGCAGTACTTC
CDR3aa: CASSIMGQGTYEQYF
v_gene: TRBV19
d_gene: TRBD1
j_gene: TRBJ2-7
abundance: -

CDR3nt: TGTGCCAGCACTCACGGGGGCGGGGGCCCCTACGAGCAGTACTTC
CDR3aa: CASTHGGGGPYEQYF
v_gene: TRBV28
d_gene: -
j_gene: TRBJ2-7
abundance: -

CDR3nt: TGTGCCAGTAGTATAGATCCGGTGTATCAGCCCCAGCATTTT
CDR3aa: CASSIDPVYQPQHF
v_gene: TRBV19
d_gene: -
j_gene: TRBJ1-5
abundance: -

CDR3nt: TGTGCCAGCAGCGGACCTAGACAGGGGGGGCTTGGCTATGGCTACACCTTC
CDR3aa: CASSGPRQGGLGYGYTF
v_gene: TRBV28
d_gene: TRBD1
j_gene: TRBJ1-2
abundance: -

CDR3nt: TGTGCCAGCAGTTCCACCGGACGGGGGTTGGGAGAGCAGTACTTC
CDR3aa: CASSSTGRGLGEQYF
v_gene: TRBV28
d_gene: -
j_gene: TRBJ2-7
abundance: -

CDR3nt: TGTGCCAGCAGCCAAGAGAGACTATACGAGCAGTACTTC
CDR3aa: CASSQERLYEQYF
v_gene: TRBV4-2
d_gene: -
j_gene: TRBJ2-7
abundance: -

CDR3nt: TGTGCCAGCAGCTTTGGTGGGGAGTACAATGAGCAGTTCTTC
CDR3aa: CASSFGGEYNEQFF
v_gene: TRBV7-3
d_gene: -
j_gene: TRBJ2-1
abundance: -

CDR3nt: TGCGCCAGCAGCTTGGGCTCAGATGAGCAGTTCTTC
CDR3aa: CASSLGSDEQFF
v_gene: TRBV5-1
d_gene: -
j_gene: TRBJ2-1
abundance: once

CDR3nt: TGCAGTGCTAGGCTATACACTGAAGCTTTCTTT
CDR3aa: CSARLYTEAFF
v_gene: TRBV20-1
d_gene: -
j_gene: TRBJ1-1
abundance: -

CDR3nt: TGTGCCAGCAGAGCCCCGGGACAGGGCTACGAGCAGTACTTC
CDR3aa: CASRAPGQGYEQYF
v_gene: TRBV6-1
d_gene: TRBD1
j_gene: TRBJ2-7
abundance: -

CDR3nt: TGTGCCAGCAGCAATGGTTCAGGCGACTATGGCTACACCTTC
CDR3aa: CASSNGSGDYGYTF
v_gene: TRBV21-1
d_gene: -
j_gene: TRBJ1-2
abundance: -

CDR3nt: TGTGCCAGTAGTTTCCAAAGCGGGAACTCCTACAATGAGCAGTTCTTC
CDR3aa: CASSFQSGNSYNEQFF
v_gene: TRBV19
d_gene: TRBD2
j_gene: TRBJ2-1
abundance: -

CDR3nt: TGTGCCAGCGGCCGTTTACAAAACATTCAGTACTTC
CDR3aa: CASGRLQNIQYF
v_gene: TRBV28
d_gene: -
j_gene: TRBJ2-4
abundance: -

CDR3nt: TGTGCCAGCAGTGTAGAGTCCTCTAGCACAGATACGCAGTATTTT
CDR3aa: CASSVESSSTDTQYF
v_gene: TRBV2
d_gene: -
j_gene: TRBJ2-3
abundance: -

CDR3nt: TGTGCCAGCAGCTCGACCGAAAACGGACAGGGTGGCTACACCTTC
CDR3aa: CASSSTENGQGGYTF
v_gene: TRBV7-9
d_gene: TRBD1
j_gene: TRBJ1-2
abundance: few

CDR3nt: TGCGCCAGCAGCCCACGCGAACAGACAGGGGGGGAACTGTTTTTT
CDR3aa: CASSPREQTGGELFF
v_gene: TRBV5-1
d_gene: TRBD1
j_gene: TRBJ1-4
abundance: -

CDR3nt: TGTGCCAGTAGTCTTCAGGGGGCTGGGGAGACCCAGTACTTC
CDR3aa: CASSLQGAGETQYF
v_gene: TRBV19
d_gene: TRBD1
j_gene: TRBJ2-5
abundance: -

CDR3nt: TGCGCCAGCAGTCCGAGACAGATATTTTCTGACGAGCAGTACTTC
CDR3aa: CASSPRQIFSDEQYF
v_gene: TRBV4-1
d_gene: -
j_gene: TRBJ2-7
abundance: -

CDR3nt: TGTGCCACCCACACGAGTAGCGGGACCTACAATGAGCAGTTCTTC
CDR3aa: CATHTSSGTYNEQFF
v_gene: TRBV10-3
d_gene: TRBD2
j_gene: TRBJ2-1
abundance: -

CDR3nt: TGTGCCAGCAGCTCGGGGACTAGCGGGAGATACAATGAGCAGTTCTTC
CDR3aa: CASSSGTSGRYNEQFF
v_gene: TRBV7-7
d_gene: TRBD2
j_gene: TRBJ2-1
abundance: -

CDR3nt: TGTGCCAGCAGCTGGGAAGACATCAAGGGAGATACGCAGTATTTT
CDR3aa: CASSWEDIKGDTQYF
v_gene: TRBV5-8
d_gene: -
j_gene: TRBJ2-3
abundance: -